This entry lists 12 T cell receptor beta chains sequenced from one sample in a study of T cell repertoires in cytomegalovirus infection. Via MiXCR, TCRdb re-called the reads, giving one row per CDR3 protein. The sample yields roughly 920,000 distinct CDR3 sequences, about a third seen once. Their antigen targets remain unknown. This specimen consisted of cultured CD8+ T cells from PBMCs, obtained from culture after CMV antigen stimulation. The receptors here all came from a human donor in good health (CMV status not recorded). Some clones in this sample may be carry-over from other donors' samples.

V and J are TRBV5-4 and TRBJ1-6, with D possibly TRBD1 on 5 matching bases. The CDR3 sequence is 15 residues long. V dropped 3 bases and J dropped 8 bases, with 15 bases sitting between them. Germline values: CDR1 SGHNT, CDR2 YYREEE (reference sequence). The DNA for the CDR3 is TGTGCCAGCAGCTACCCCGGGACCGATGATTCACCCCTCCACTTT. It encodes CASSYPGTDDSPLHF.

This clonotype has only a few counts. The chain carries TRBV7-9 and TRBJ2-2, with unresolved D. The CDR3 spans 14 residues. The V gene's germline CDR1 is SEHNR and CDR2 FQNEAQ (reference sequence). V lost 4 bases to trimming and J lost 9 bases, with 15 bases between them. CDR3 residues: CASSSSVGTRELFF. The CDR3, as DNA: TGTGCCAGCAGCTCTTCTGTGGGAACGAGGGAGCTGTTTTTT.

This clonotype was seen more than once but under ten times. This chain uses TRBV5-1 with TRBJ1-5; the match to TRBD1 covers 8 bases. Germline CDR1 reads SGHRS; CDR2 reads YFSETQ. This CDR3 comprises 15 residues. The V and J ends lost 0 bases and 3 bases, in that order; junction bases with no gene match: 2. The CDR3 loop is CASSLETGDNQPQHF. The CDR3 DNA is TGCGCCAGCAGCTTGGAGACAGGGGACAATCAGCCCCAGCATTTT. Together with reference TRBV5-1 and TRBJ1-5, the CDR3 gives the full variable domain: KAGVTQTPRYLIKTRGQQVTLSCSPISGHRSVSWYQQTPGQGLQFLFEYFSETQRNKGNFPGRFSGRQFSNSRSEMNVSTLELGDSALYLCASSLETGDNQPQHFGDGTRLSIL.

This clonotype was seen a few times. The V gene is TRBV4-3, the J gene TRBJ2-2; D is possibly TRBD2 (5 bases). Germline CDR1 LGHNA, CDR2 YSLEER. V was trimmed by 1 base and J by 6 bases, leaving 21 bases between them. The CDR3 consists of 18 residues. The CDR3 coding sequence is TGCGCCAGCAGCCAAGCAAAGGACTTCCCAATTTCGGCCGGGGAGCTGTTTTTT. Translating it yields CASSQAKDFPISAGELFF.

V is TRBV6-5 and J is TRBJ2-2; no clear D. V lost 3 bases and J 0 bases, leaving 5 bases between the germline ends. Germline V gene sequence: CDR1 MNHEY, CDR2 SVGAGI. CDR3 length: 14 amino acids. CDR3 in DNA: TGTGCCAGCAGTTATGAGTCGAACACCGGGGAGCTGTTTTTT. This encodes CASSYESNTGELFF.

This sequence joins TRBV19 and TRBJ1-5, with a weak D call TRBD1 (6 bases). This CDR3 has 15 residues. Trimming stripped 7 bases from V and 5 bases from J, with 18 bases between. Germline V gives CDR1 LNHDA, CDR2 SQIVND (reference sequence). The CDR3, as DNA: TGTGCCAGTACCCAAGGGGGGAATCGAGATCAGCCCCAGCATTTT. It encodes CASTQGGNRDQPQHF.

In this sample, this clonotype turned up a few times. The chain recombines TRBV12-3 or TRBV12-4 with TRBJ2-1, with 7 bases that match TRBD1. There are 15 residues in the CDR3. Losses at the gene ends were 4 bases for V and 6 bases for J; bases not matched to a gene: 9. The CDR3 is CASSSDRVDSNEQFF. The DNA of the CDR3 is TGTGCCAGCAGTTCAGACAGGGTAGATAGCAATGAGCAGTTCTTC.

This clonotype was seen more than once but under ten times. This chain links TRBV20-1 with TRBJ2-3, with 8 bases that match TRBD2. Per germline, CDR1 DFQATT and CDR2 SNEGSKA (reference sequence). J gave up 0 bases and V 6 bases, and 11 bases lay outside the gene matches. CDR3 size: 16 residues. The CDR3 protein is CSATGGPNLSTDTQYF. CDR3 nucleotide sequence: TGCAGTGCCACGGGGGGGCCAAACCTTAGCACAGATACGCAGTATTTT.

The J gene is TRBJ1-2, the V gene TRBV27, with D possibly matching TRBD1 (5 bases). CDR1 is MNHEY, CDR2 SMNVEV, per germline (reference sequence). The CDR3 has 14 amino acids. V lost 7 bases and J 5 bases, leaving 17 bases between the germline ends. CDR3: CASKDHEGRYGYTF. The CDR3 DNA sequence: TGTGCCAGCAAGGATCACGAGGGGAGATATGGCTACACCTTC.

V gene TRBV7-2 combines with J gene TRBJ1-4; 11 nucleotides match TRBD1. Germline V lookup: CDR1 SGHTA, CDR2 FQGNSA. The CDR3 loop spans 18 amino acids. V shed 1 base, J shed 7 bases, and the junction held 11 bases outside the gene matches. CDR3 DNA: TGTGCCAGCAGCTTAGGGCTTCGGACAGGGGGCGCAGGTGAAAAACTGTTTTTT. This sequence encodes CASSLGLRTGGAGEKLFF.

The chain employs TRBV15 and TRBJ2-5, with a tentative D call TRBD1 (6 bases). The CDR3 sequence is 13 residues long. Per germline, CDR1 LNHNV and CDR2 YYDKDF (reference sequence). V dropped 1 base and J dropped 11 bases, with 14 bases sitting between them. The CDR3 protein is CATSRALDRPQYF. CDR3 in DNA: TGTGCCACCAGCAGAGCACTAGACAGGCCGCAGTACTTC.

This clonotype was observed at least ten times. V is TRBV7-8 and J is TRBJ1-1, with 8 nucleotides matching TRBD1. J was trimmed by 6 bases and V by 3 bases; bases with no gene match: 3. The CDR3 totals 13 residues. The V gene's germline CDR1 is SGHVS and CDR2 FQNEAQ. The CDR3, as DNA: TGTGCCAGCAGCTTCAGGGGGCCGGCTGAAGCTTTCTTT. Translation gives CASSFRGPAEAFF.